This passage covers 16 T cell receptor beta chains from one sample sequenced in a study of blood T cell repertoires in COVID-19. Method: immunoSEQ multiplex PCR; TCRdb's copy keeps in-frame clones and lacks some. The data hold about 340,000 clones, with almost 90% observed a single time. Sequences were obtained from peripheral blood. The receptors here all came from a woman aged 70-85 years with COVID-19, enrolled during active disease.

This chain connects TRBV5-1 to TRBJ1-1; D might be TRBD1 (5 bases). CDR3 length: 14 amino acids. The ends were cut back, 1 base at V and 7 bases at J, with 14 bases in the middle. Germline V gives CDR1 SGHRS, CDR2 YFSETQ. In DNA form, the CDR3 reads TGCGCCAGCAGCTTGTCAGGGTTTTATGATGAAGCTTTCTTT. Its translation: CASSLSGFYDEAFF.

The rearrangement links TRBV30 to TRBJ2-3, with D tentatively TRBD2 (6 bases). CDR3 length: 13 residues. The V and J ends lost 4 bases and 2 bases respectively, with 10 bases between them. Per germline, CDR1 GTSNPN and CDR2 SVGIG (reference sequence). This CDR3 reads CAWTRDFTDTQYF. The CDR3 nucleotides are TGTGCCTGGACCCGGGACTTCACAGATACGCAGTATTTT.

The CDR3 DNA is TGCGCCAGCAGCCAAGACGTGGGCGGAGGCACTGAAGCTTTCTTT. The encoded protein is CASSQDVGGGTEAFF. The rearrangement joins TRBV4-1 to TRBJ1-1; no definite D call. CDR3 length: 15 amino acids. V lost 0 bases, J lost 4 bases, and 12 bases lay in between. Germline CDR1 and CDR2: MGHRA and YSYEKL.

The rearrangement joins TRBV27 to TRBJ1-1; D unclear. The CDR3 extends over 14 amino acids. Deletions cut 6 bases from V and 0 bases from J, with 11 bases between. CDR1 and CDR2 from the germline V gene are MNHEY and SMNVEV (reference sequence). The chain's CDR3 is CASSQTDLNTEAFF. The CDR3 DNA reads as TGTGCCAGCAGCCAGACTGACTTGAACACTGAAGCTTTCTTT.

The CDR3 DNA sequence: TGCGCCAGCAGCTTGGAAGCCCCCTTCGAGCAGTACTTC. Translated: CASSLEAPFEQYF. The V gene is TRBV5-1, the J gene TRBJ2-7; no clear D gene. The CDR3 has 13 amino acids. Trimming cost V 0 bases and J 6 bases, with 10 bases left between them. Germline V gene sequence: CDR1 SGHRS, CDR2 YFSETQ.

This clone is a singleton in its sample. This sequence joins TRBV5-1 and TRBJ1-2; D possibly corresponds to TRBD1 (6 bases). This CDR3 region has 15 residues. Germline V gene lookup returns CDR1 SGHRS and CDR2 YFSETQ. V dropped 4 bases and J dropped 0 bases, with 13 bases sitting between them. CDR3 DNA sequence: TGCGCCAGCAGCCCTGGACAGCCTTCTAACTATGGCTACACCTTC. Amino acid sequence: CASSPGQPSNYGYTF.

V gene TRBV5-6 combines with J gene TRBJ2-7, with TRBD1 identical over 7 bases. This CDR3 has 12 residues. Germline V gene data show CDR1 as SGHDT and CDR2 as YYEEEE. V shed 7 bases, J shed 4 bases, and the junction held 5 bases outside the gene matches. This CDR3 reads CASLAGGYEQYF. Written as DNA, the CDR3 is TGTGCCAGCTTGGCAGGGGGTTACGAGCAGTACTTC. The complete variable domain, with remaining parts taken from reference TRBV5-6 and TRBJ2-7, reads DAGVTQSPTHLIKTRGQQVTLRCSPKSGHDTVSWYQQALGQGPQFIFQYYEEEERQRGNFPDRFSGHQFPNYSSELNVNALLLGDSALYLCASLAGGYEQYFGPGTRLTVT.

This rearrangement joins TRBV30 to TRBJ2-2, with D tentatively TRBD1 (5 bases). The CDR3 totals 14 residues. The V end lost 1 base, the J end lost 1 base, and 7 bases lay between the germline ends. CDR1 is GTSNPN, CDR2 SVGIG, per germline (reference sequence). CDR3 sequence (DNA): TGTGCCTGGAGTGGTACAGGGAACACCGGGGAGCTGTTTTTT. Its protein is CAWSGTGNTGELFF.

This chain links TRBV4-1 with TRBJ2-7; D perhaps matches TRBD2 (5 bases). The CDR3 contains 15 residues. Germline CDR1 is MGHRA and CDR2 is YSYEKL. V was clipped by 1 base and J by 3 bases, with 13 bases between them. Written as DNA, the CDR3 is TGCGCCAGCAGCCAAGGGAGCGGCGTTTTCTACGAGCAGTACTTC. Translating gives CASSQGSGVFYEQYF.

The V gene is TRBV9, the J gene TRBJ2-3; 12 bases fit TRBD2. The CDR3 consists of 15 residues. Germline trimming cut 6 bases from V and 3 bases from J; bases unmatched to any gene: 5. Germline V CDR1 and CDR2: SGDLS, YYNGEE. The CDR3 sequence: CASKPSGGATDTQYF. CDR3 coding DNA: TGTGCCAGCAAGCCTAGCGGGGGGGCAACAGATACGCAGTATTTT.

J is TRBJ2-2 and V is TRBV7-3, with 10 bases fitting TRBD1. Germline loops: CDR1 SGHTA, CDR2 FQGTGA. This CDR3 region has 15 residues. J gave up 3 bases and V 8 bases, and 6 bases lay outside the gene matches. This CDR3 is CASRVGQGDTGELFF. CDR3 sequence (DNA): TGTGCCAGCCGGGTCGGACAGGGGGACACCGGGGAGCTGTTTTTT.

V and J are TRBV12-5 and TRBJ2-3, with TRBD1 as a possible D gene (6 bases). The CDR3 runs to 19 residues. CDR1 LGHNT and CDR2 FRNRAP come from the germline V gene. Trimming stripped 7 bases from V and 0 bases from J, with 26 bases between. The DNA for the CDR3 is TGTGCTAGTGCTCTCTCCCCCCCAAGGACAGCCATTAGCACAGATACGCAGTATTTT. It codes for CASALSPPRTAISTDTQYF.

This clone came up a few times. The chain couples TRBV6-5 to TRBJ2-5; a possible D gene is TRBD2 (6 bases). The germline gives CDR1 MNHEY, CDR2 SVGAGI. This CDR3 has 16 residues. The ends were cut back, 0 bases at V and 4 bases at J, with 15 bases in the middle. CDR3 coding DNA: TGTGCCAGCAGTTACTCATTCGGGGGTAGAGGAGAGACCCAGTACTTC. Protein product: CASSYSFGGRGETQYF.

The rearrangement joins TRBV5-4 to TRBJ2-1; perhaps TRBD2 as D (7 bases). The CDR3 runs to 16 residues. Trimming cost V 2 bases and J 7 bases, with 19 bases left between them. Germline V gives CDR1 SGHNT, CDR2 YYREEE (reference sequence). Written as DNA, the CDR3 is TGTGCCAGCAGCTTACTCCCTGTGGGGGGGCCGAATGAGCAGTTCTTC. The encoded protein is CASSLLPVGGPNEQFF.

J is TRBJ2-1 and V is TRBV7-6; 12 positions agree with TRBD2. V trimming: 7 bases; J trimming: 7 bases; junction bases outside the gene matches: 20. Germline V gene data show CDR1 as SGHVS and CDR2 as FNYEAQ. The CDR3 loop spans 19 amino acids. CDR3 loop: CASTQRASGGVGPLNEQFF. The CDR3 DNA is TGTGCCAGCACCCAGAGGGCTAGCGGGGGGGTCGGCCCCTTAAATGAGCAGTTCTTC. Full variable domain (outside the CDR3, taken from reference TRBV7-6 and TRBJ2-1): GAGVSQSPRYKVTKRGQDVALRCDPISGHVSLYWYRQALGQGPEFLTYFNYEAQQDKSGLPNDRFSAERPEGSISTLTIQRTEQRDSAMYRCASTQRASGGVGPLNEQFFGPGTRLTVL.

V and J are TRBV7-2 and TRBJ2-5, with D unresolved. In germline, CDR1 is SGHTA, CDR2 FQGNSA. The CDR3 has 13 amino acids. Trimming took off 5 bases at V and 5 bases at J, with 12 bases between the two ends. CDR3 sequence (DNA): TGTGCCAGCAGCCTTTTTGTCCGGGAGACCCAGTACTTC. Protein: CASSLFVRETQYF.